The 14 T cell receptor beta chains given below trace back to one sample, sequenced in a study of identifying expanded T cells in peripheral blood. TCRdb's table, derived via immunoSEQ multiplex PCR, lists solely in-frame clones and lacks some. The sample contains some 78,000 clones, approximately 84% of which appear only once. The source material was blood. The origin of the receptors is a person aged 18-69 years in good health.

This chain connects TRBV10-3 to TRBJ2-1, with TRBD1 matching over 9 bases. Germline trimming cut 8 bases from V and 4 bases from J; bases unmatched to any gene: 6. The CDR3 has 14 amino acids. Per the germline V gene, CDR1 is ENHRY and CDR2 is SYGVKD. CDR3 nucleotide sequence: TGTGCCATCGTCGGACAGGGGAAATACAATGAGCAGTTCTTC. It encodes CAIVGQGKYNEQFF.

The chain has TRBV5-1 and TRBJ2-3; D remains ambiguous. The CDR3 contains 15 residues. Germline V gene lookup returns CDR1 SGHRS and CDR2 YFSETQ. Trimming pared 4 bases from V and 2 bases from J, leaving 14 bases between. CDR3 nucleotide sequence: TGCGCCAGCAGCCTTACCGGCAGCAACACAGATACGCAGTATTTT. Amino acids: CASSLTGSNTDTQYF.

This clone was recorded once. The rearrangement joins TRBV6-1 to TRBJ1-5; D uncertain. CDR3 size: 14 residues. V lost 8 bases and J 0 bases, leaving 11 bases between the germline ends. From germline, CDR1 is MNHNS and CDR2 SASEGT. DNA for the CDR3: TGTGCCAGCGAATACGGTCGTAGCAATCAGCCCCAGCATTTT. This sequence encodes CASEYGRSNQPQHF.

There are a few counts of this clone. This rearrangement joins TRBV7-3 to TRBJ2-7; D is unresolved. The CDR3 is 12 amino acids. Trimming left V 0 bases short and J 7 bases short, with 7 bases between. From germline, CDR1 is SGHTA and CDR2 FQGTGA. CDR3 in amino acids: CASSLTMGEQYF. CDR3 DNA sequence: TGTGCCAGCAGCTTAACTATGGGAGAGCAGTACTTC.

The chain has TRBV5-4 and TRBJ1-4, with 8 bases matching TRBD1. J gave up 3 bases and V 2 bases, and 6 bases lay outside the gene matches. CDR3 length: 16 amino acids. The germline CDR1 and CDR2 sequences are SGHNT and YYREEE (reference sequence). This chain's CDR3 is CASSFFGQGSNEKLFF. The CDR3 nucleotides are TGTGCCAGCAGCTTCTTTGGACAGGGCTCTAATGAAAAACTGTTTTTT.

The chain links TRBV14 to TRBJ2-5; D unclear. V lost 0 bases and J lost 2, with 19 bases in between. Germline CDR1 SGHDN, CDR2 FVKESK. The CDR3 loop spans 18 amino acids. The chain's CDR3 is CASSQEFPPALTQETQYF. CDR3 in DNA: TGTGCCAGCAGCCAAGAATTTCCGCCAGCCCTAACTCAAGAGACCCAGTACTTC.

The chain has TRBV9 and TRBJ2-7, with 7 bases that match TRBD1. V was clipped by 4 bases and J by 5 bases; unmatched bases: 12. In germline, CDR1 is SGDLS, CDR2 YYNGEE. This CDR3 spans 15 amino acids. The CDR3 sequence is CASSLTPGQPNEQYF. The CDR3 DNA reads as TGTGCCAGCAGCCTTACTCCGGGACAGCCTAACGAGCAGTACTTC.

This clone was counted once. The chain couples TRBV7-2 to TRBJ1-2; perhaps TRBD1 as D (5 bases). V dropped 4 bases and J dropped 6 bases, with 18 bases sitting between them. The CDR3 length is 15 residues. CDR1 and CDR2 from the germline V gene are SGHTA and FQGNSA. The DNA for the CDR3 is TGTGCCAGCAGCTCTGGGACCGGGTTCAAAAATGGCTACACCTTC. Protein product: CASSSGTGFKNGYTF. The variable domain in full, with the rest retrieved from reference TRBV7-2 and TRBJ1-2, is GAGVSQSPSNKVTEKGKDVELRCDPISGHTALYWYRQSLGQGLEFLIYFQGNSAPDKSGLPSDRFSAERTGGSVSTLTIQRTQQEDSAVYLCASSSGTGFKNGYTFGSGTRLTVV.

This clone came up a few times. V gene TRBV4-1 combines with J gene TRBJ1-2; the match to TRBD1 covers 11 bases. Trimming cost V 6 bases and J 3 bases; bases outside gene matches: 15. There are 18 residues in the CDR3. Germline lookup yields CDR1 MGHRA and CDR2 YSYEKL. The CDR3 coding sequence is TGCGCCAGCAGACCAACTAGAGTCCCGGGACAGGGGGACTATGGCTACACCTTC. It codes for CASRPTRVPGQGDYGYTF.

This chain uses TRBV4-3 with TRBJ2-2; D gene uncertain. Germline CDR1 LGHNA, CDR2 YSLEER. The CDR3 length is 16 residues. V was cut by 1 base and J by 5 bases, with 14 bases left in between. CDR3 sequence: CASSQAALLPTGELFF. The CDR3 region has the DNA TGCGCCAGCAGCCAAGCAGCGTTACTCCCAACCGGGGAGCTGTTTTTT.

The chain links TRBV15 to TRBJ1-2; D not resolved. Germline loops: CDR1 LNHNV, CDR2 YYDKDF (reference sequence). Trimming took 0 bases from V and 5 from J, leaving 16 bases between them. The CDR3 runs 16 residues. Here the CDR3 DNA reads TGTGCCACCAGCAGAGATCGAGGTGGGGATGGGTATGGCTACACCTTC. Its translation: CATSRDRGGDGYGYTF.

J is TRBJ2-2 and V is TRBV4-3; perhaps TRBD2 as D (5 bases). Trimming left V 6 bases short and J 5 bases short, with 7 bases between. CDR3 length equals 12 residues. Germline-derived CDR1 and CDR2 are LGHNA and YSLEER. The CDR3 DNA sequence: TGCGCCAGCAGTGGAGGAACCGGGGAGCTGTTTTTT. It is translated as CASSGGTGELFF.

This chain joins TRBV19 and TRBJ2-2; D gene ambiguous. Germline assignment: CDR1 LNHDA and CDR2 SQIVND (reference sequence). CDR3 length: 15 amino acids. The V gene lost 1 base and the J gene lost 0 bases, with 6 bases spanning the gap. The CDR3 DNA sequence: TGTGCCAGTAGTATAGGGCAGTCGAACACCGGGGAGCTGTTTTTT. Its translation: CASSIGQSNTGELFF.

CDR3 coding DNA: TGTGCCAGCTCACCTACACCGACCGGACAGGGCGACTATGGCTACACCTTC. Its translation: CASSPTPTGQGDYGYTF. This chain uses TRBV18 with TRBJ1-2; TRBD1 agrees at 8 bases. V dropped 3 bases and J dropped 3; count of bases not matched to a gene: 12. The length of the CDR3 is 17 residues. Germline V gene data show CDR1 as KGHSH and CDR2 as LQKENI.